The T cell receptor (beta chain) described here comes from a study of blood T cell repertoires in COVID-19. Study details: Some COVID-19 samples were acute and others convalescent; all came from the United States, Italy and Spain. PBMCs, B-cell-depleted T cells, or T cells provided the cDNA or gDNA that made up the material.

In the original processing: The authors estimated nucleated cell counts from reference gene primer amplification. Profiling relied on immunoSEQ multiplex PCR, and the TCRdb table lists in-frame clones only, not all of them. V, J and clone size were drawn from that table, and D and trimming were deduced from the DNA. In the table there are 80,000 or so clones, less than 90% of which are singletons. The germline V and J ends were trimmed by 8 bases and 1 base, with 9 bases remaining between them. The germline V gene has CDR1 SNHLY and CDR2 FYNNEI. The CDR3 spans 13 residues. Sample: peripheral blood. This chain joins TRBV2 and TRBJ2-1; D is perhaps TRBD2 (6 bases). The receptor was isolated from a human donor in a cohort sampled during active COVID-19. DNA for the CDR3: TGTGCCAGCTTTAGCGGTTCCTACAATGAGCAGTTCTTC. Its translation: CASFSGSYNEQFF.